Below are 25 T cell receptor beta chains sequenced from a single sample in a study of T cells in Graves' hyperthyroidism and ophthalmopathy. RNA transcripts gave rise to amplified TCR beta CDR3 regions. The study used the HTBI primer set for a first-round RT-PCR of the TCR CDR3. TCRdb used MiXCR to reprocess the multiplex PCR reads, holding one entry per CDR3 protein. This sample has about 640,000 distinct CDR3 sequences, with just under 45% found just once. Sequencing was carried out using peripheral blood or thyroid tissue (not recorded which). The receptor set was obtained from an adult man with Graves' disease, either hyperthyroidism or ophthalmopathy (not recorded which).

The chain has TRBV20-1 and TRBJ2-7, with 10 positions matching TRBD1. Germline assignment: CDR1 DFQATT and CDR2 SNEGSKA (reference sequence). V lost 5 bases, J lost 3 bases, and 7 bases stayed unmatched. CDR3 length: 14 residues. For the CDR3, the DNA is TGCAGTGCTGGACTTGGACAGGGGGTCTACGAGCAGTACTTC. Encoded protein: CSAGLGQGVYEQYF.

V and J are TRBV10-3 and TRBJ1-6; a possible D gene is TRBD1 (5 bases). This CDR3 is 12 amino acids long. The germline V gene encodes CDR1 ENHRY and CDR2 SYGVKD. V was pared by 3 bases and J by 11 bases, with 8 bases between. The CDR3 reads CAISEGETPLHF. The CDR3 nucleotides are TGTGCCATCAGTGAAGGGGAGACACCCCTCCACTTT.

This clonotype has more than one count but fewer than ten. The chain combines TRBV2 with TRBJ2-7, with 11 positions matching TRBD2. This CDR3 is built from 14 residues. The V and J ends lost 8 bases and 5 bases, in that order; junction bases with no gene match: 8. The germline V gene encodes CDR1 SNHLY and CDR2 FYNNEI. The CDR3 nucleotides are TGTGCCAGCTCACCATTAGCGGGAGGGCACGAGCAGTACTTC. As protein: CASSPLAGGHEQYF.

This clonotype was detected only a few times. V is TRBV19 and J is TRBJ1-1, with a tentative D call TRBD1 (6 bases). The CDR3 is made up of 13 amino acids. The germline CDR1 and CDR2 sequences are LNHDA and SQIVND (reference sequence). V lost 2 bases, J lost 3 bases, and 7 bases lay in between. In nucleotides, the CDR3 is TGTGCCAGTAGTATAAAGGGGGACACTGAAGCTTTCTTT. This translates into CASSIKGDTEAFF.

This clonotype showed up just a few times. The chain couples TRBV24-1 to TRBJ1-1; the D gene is possibly TRBD1 (5 bases). The germline CDR1 and CDR2 sequences are KGHDR and SFDVKD. V shed 5 bases and J shed 3 bases, with 9 bases lying between them. The CDR3 extends over 13 amino acids. The CDR3 region has the DNA TGTGCCACCAGTGGAACAGGTGACACTGAAGCTTTCTTT. The encoded protein is CATSGTGDTEAFF.

As DNA, the CDR3 is TGCAGTGCTGGCGCCATAGGGAGTTCCTACGAGCAGTACTTC. It codes for CSAGAIGSSYEQYF. This chain uses TRBV20-1 with TRBJ2-7; maybe TRBD2 (5 bases). Germline assignment: CDR1 DFQATT and CDR2 SNEGSKA (reference sequence). V was cut by 5 bases and J by 1 base, with 15 bases left in between. The CDR3 has 14 amino acids.

The chain is built from TRBV7-2 and TRBJ2-5; 10 bases line up with TRBD2. The CDR3 is 16 amino acids. Germline V gene lookup returns CDR1 SGHTA and CDR2 FQGNSA. V was pared by 5 bases and J by 10 bases, with 16 bases of the junction left unmatched. The CDR3 spells CASSLRLAGGQDHQYF. In DNA, the CDR3 is TGTGCCAGCAGCCTAAGACTAGCGGGTGGCCAAGACCACCAGTACTTC.

The rearrangement uses TRBV20-1 and TRBJ1-5; D possibly corresponds to TRBD1 (6 bases). The CDR3 spans 14 residues. The germline V and J ends were trimmed by 6 bases and 11 bases, with 23 bases remaining between them. Per germline, CDR1 DFQATT and CDR2 SNEGSKA (reference sequence). The CDR3 nucleotides read TGCAGTGCCGGAAGGGCAGGGGAGAGTTTATCCCAGCATTTT. Amino acid sequence: CSAGRAGESLSQHF.

This clonotype was counted between two and nine times. The chain has TRBV20-1 and TRBJ1-5; 7 bases line up with TRBD1. This CDR3 spans 15 amino acids. J gave up 0 bases and V 3 bases, and 5 bases lay outside the gene matches. Germline V gives CDR1 DFQATT, CDR2 SNEGSKA (reference sequence). The CDR3 region is CSARGDRRSNQPQHF. The CDR3 DNA sequence: TGCAGTGCTAGGGGGGACAGACGTAGCAATCAGCCCCAGCATTTT.

The rearrangement links TRBV19 to TRBJ1-4, with D uncertain. CDR1 is LNHDA and CDR2 is SQIVND in the germline V gene (reference sequence). Trimming took 6 bases from V and 0 from J, leaving 8 bases between them. The CDR3 sequence is 14 residues long. In DNA form, the CDR3 reads TGTGCCAGTAGGACTACAGCAACTAATGAAAAACTGTTTTTT. This translates into CASRTTATNEKLFF.

The chain links TRBV16 to TRBJ2-7; D not certain. CDR3 length equals 15 residues. Germline CDR1 and CDR2: KGHSY and FQNENV. Trimming left V 4 bases short and J 0 bases short, with 13 bases between. The CDR3 nucleotides are TGTGCCAGCAGCCGATGGCCAGGCCTCTCCTACGAGCAGTACTTC. Residues: CASSRWPGLSYEQYF.

This sequence joins TRBV10-3 and TRBJ1-5; no reliable D call. V was clipped by 10 bases and J by 1 base, with 14 bases between them. The V gene's germline CDR1 is ENHRY and CDR2 SYGVKD. This CDR3 is 14 amino acids long. This CDR3 reads CASKPGLSNQPQHF. The CDR3, as DNA: TGTGCCAGCAAACCGGGCCTGAGCAATCAGCCCCAGCATTTT.

The chain couples TRBV7-3 to TRBJ2-2, with no clear D. In germline, CDR1 is SGHTA, CDR2 FQGTGA. V was trimmed by 5 bases and J by 0 bases, leaving 13 bases between them. This CDR3 spans 16 amino acids. The CDR3 region has the DNA TGTGCCAGCAGCCCAACCGGGCCACCGAACACCGGGGAGCTGTTTTTT. This encodes CASSPTGPPNTGELFF.

At least ten counts were recorded for this clonotype. V is TRBV9 and J is TRBJ1-2; D is unresolved. CDR3 length: 14 residues. V shed 0 bases and J shed 5 bases, with 11 bases lying between them. Germline V lookup: CDR1 SGDLS, CDR2 YYNGEE. The CDR3 coding sequence is TGTGCCAGCAGCGTAGATGGGGTGGGGTATGGCTACACCTTC. It yields the protein CASSVDGVGYGYTF.

DNA of the CDR3: TGCAGTGCTACCCCGGACACCAGCTCCTACGAGCAGTACTTC. This translates into CSATPDTSSYEQYF. This chain joins TRBV20-1 and TRBJ2-7; the D gene is possibly TRBD1 (5 bases). V dropped 4 bases and J dropped 0 bases, with 13 bases sitting between them. CDR3 size: 14 residues. Germline values: CDR1 DFQATT, CDR2 SNEGSKA (reference sequence).

The chain links TRBV10-3 to TRBJ2-5; 10 nucleotides match TRBD1. The CDR3 sequence is 15 residues long. Germline values: CDR1 ENHRY, CDR2 SYGVKD. Trimming removed 3 bases from V and 11 bases from J; junction bases left unmatched: 12. CDR3 bases: TGTGCCATCAGTGATCGGGACAGGGGTCGGGATGAGCAGTACTTC. Protein product: CAISDRDRGRDEQYF.

J is TRBJ1-1 and V is TRBV7-2; 8 bases fit TRBD1. The CDR3 runs 15 residues. The V gene end was trimmed by 5 bases and the J gene end by 6 bases; junction bases not matched to a gene: 11. Germline V CDR1 and CDR2: SGHTA, FQGNSA. CDR3 sequence: CASSPRQGIEAEAFF. The CDR3 region has the DNA TGTGCCAGCAGCCCCCGACAGGGGATAGAGGCTGAAGCTTTCTTT.

Details on this clonotype: One base away lies a much larger clone, so this may be a sequencing read error. The chain joins TRBV24-1 to TRBJ2-2; 11 bases are shared with TRBD2. CDR1 KGHDR and CDR2 SFDVKD come from the germline V gene. Trimming at V came to 5 bases and at J to 1 base, leaving 2 bases not matched to a gene. The CDR3 runs 16 residues. The CDR3 sequence: CATSGGTSGNTGELFF. CDR3 sequence (DNA): TGTGCCACCAGTGGTGGGACTAGCGGGAACACCGGGGAGCTGTTTTTT.

This clonotype came up a few times. The chain combines TRBV12-3 or TRBV12-4 with TRBJ1-5; 9 nucleotides align to TRBD1. CDR3 length: 16 amino acids. The ends lost 3 bases at V and 7 bases at J; junction bases unmatched: 10. In nucleotides, the CDR3 is TGTGCCAGCAGTTTCGGAACCGGGACAGGGATCCAGCCCCAGCATTTT. This translates into CASSFGTGTGIQPQHF.

As to this clonotype: Because the CDR3 is missing its conserved closing phenylalanine or tryptophan, this is likely a read error. The rearrangement uses TRBV7-2 and TRBJ1-5; D gene unclear. Trimming left V 5 bases short and J 0 bases short, with 11 bases between. This CDR3 is built from 15 residues. Germline-derived CDR1 and CDR2 are SGHTA and FQGNSA. The CDR3 protein is CASSPRGGSNQPQHL. The CDR3 DNA reads as TGTGCCAGCAGCCCCCGTGGCGGTAGCAATCAGCCCCAGCATTTA.

The V gene is TRBV7-2, the J gene TRBJ1-5; 9 nucleotides agree with TRBD1. Germline values: CDR1 SGHTA, CDR2 FQGNSA. The CDR3 is 15 residues long. Trimming took 7 bases from V and 1 from J; bases not matched to a gene: 5. The CDR3 loop is CASNTGGASNQPQHF. CDR3 bases: TGTGCCAGCAACACAGGGGGCGCGAGCAATCAGCCCCAGCATTTT.

This clonotype was picked up one time. This CDR3 is CSTGQGIHGYTF. In DNA form, the CDR3 reads TGCAGCACGGGACAAGGGATACATGGCTACACCTTC. The chain recombines TRBV29-1 with TRBJ1-2, with D maybe TRBD1 (6 bases). The CDR3 has 12 amino acids. Trimming took off 8 bases at V and 6 bases at J, with 16 bases between the two ends. Germline V gene data show CDR1 as SQVTM and CDR2 as ANQGSEA.

This clonotype has only a few counts. Compared with germline, one end of the junction differs, possibly owing to a read error. V usage is TRBV3-1 and J usage is TRBJ2-5; TRBD2 agrees at 9 bases. This CDR3 is built from 11 residues. Germline-derived CDR1 and CDR2 are LGHDT and YNNKEL (reference sequence). CDR3 loop: CASSQASGATF. The CDR3 DNA reads TGTGCCAGCAGCCAAGCTAGCGGGGCAACCTTC.

The gene calls are TRBV10-2 and TRBJ1-1, with D perhaps matching TRBD1 (6 bases). Germline V gene sequence: CDR1 WSHSY, CDR2 SAAADI. V was clipped by 4 bases and J by 4 bases, with 13 bases between them. The CDR3 is 14 residues long. This chain's CDR3 is CASSGGGAITEAFF. DNA for the CDR3: TGCGCCAGCAGTGGTGGGGGGGCTATCACTGAAGCTTTCTTT.

This clonotype has just one count. The chain is built from TRBV24-1 and TRBJ1-5; TRBD1 aligns across 8 bases. V was clipped by 9 bases and J by 3 bases; unmatched bases: 6. Germline assignment: CDR1 KGHDR and CDR2 SFDVKD. This CDR3 is built from 14 residues. CDR3 DNA sequence: TGTGCCACCCGAGACAGGGGATACAATCAGCCCCAGCATTTT. This encodes CATRDRGYNQPQHF.